This passage covers 27 T cell receptor beta chains from one sample sequenced in a study of graft-versus-host responses after intestinal transplantation. Measured with immunoSEQ multiplex PCR; TCRdb has only the in-frame clones, and not every one. The table shows about 120,000 clones, with approximately 96% occurring only once. Antigen specificity for these receptors is unknown. Sequencing was performed on unstimulated CD8+ T cells sorted from spleen or lymph node cells, taken before intestinal transplant. Every receptor here comes from a human donor who received an intestinal transplant.

The chain recombines TRBV19 with TRBJ1-1, with D uncertain. Per the germline V gene, CDR1 is LNHDA and CDR2 is SQIVND (reference sequence). This CDR3 is built from 13 residues. V lost 3 bases to trimming and J lost 8 bases, with 13 bases between them. CDR3 nucleotide sequence: TGTGCCAGTAGTATCGCGGCAGAGTGGGAAGCTTTCTTT. Translating it yields CASSIAAEWEAFF.

The chain carries TRBV7-3 and TRBJ2-3; maybe TRBD2 (6 bases). The germline CDR1 and CDR2 sequences are SGHTA and FQGTGA. The V gene lost 4 bases and the J gene lost 5 bases, with 16 bases spanning the gap. This CDR3 has 15 residues. CDR3 DNA sequence: TGTGCCAGCAGCTGGGTTGGGGGAGCGGGAGATACGCAGTATTTT. Translated: CASSWVGGAGDTQYF.

This clone was observed a single time. The CDR3: CASSVLGGDYTF. As DNA, the CDR3 is TGTGCCAGCAGCGTCCTTGGGGGTGACTACACCTTC. The V gene is TRBV9, the J gene TRBJ1-2; a weak D match, TRBD1 (5 bases). The ends were cut back, 2 bases at V and 10 bases at J, with 12 bases in the middle. The germline gives CDR1 SGDLS, CDR2 YYNGEE. The CDR3 loop spans 12 amino acids.

The CDR3 loop is CAWSVHSGHEQYF. The CDR3 nucleotides are TGTGCCTGGAGTGTACATAGCGGCCACGAGCAGTACTTC. The gene calls are TRBV30 and TRBJ2-7; D is perhaps TRBD2 (6 bases). With 0 bases removed from V and 5 bases from J, the gap between germline ends came to 11 bases. CDR1 is GTSNPN, CDR2 SVGIG, per germline (reference sequence). The CDR3 extends over 13 amino acids. Based on the CDR3 plus reference TRBV30 and TRBJ2-7, the full variable domain is SQTIHQWPATLVQPVGSPLSLECTVEGTSNPNLYWYRQAAGRGLQLLFYSVGIGQISSEVPQNLSASRPQDRQFILSSKKLLLSDSGFYLCAWSVHSGHEQYFGPGTRLTVT.

Written as DNA, the CDR3 is TGTGCCAGCAGCTGGGGGACAGGCACCGGGGAGCTGTTTTTT. Amino acids: CASSWGTGTGELFF. This chain joins TRBV7-8 and TRBJ2-2; 8 bases line up with TRBD1. V trimming: 4 bases; J trimming: 4 bases; junction bases outside the gene matches: 2. The CDR3 spans 14 residues. Germline CDR1 reads SGHVS; CDR2 reads FQNEAQ.

The gene calls are TRBV28 and TRBJ2-7, with D tentatively TRBD2 (5 bases). Trimming removed 7 bases from V and 2 bases from J, with 12 bases in between. Germline V gene data show CDR1 as MDHEN and CDR2 as SYDVKM. This CDR3 contains 13 residues. In nucleotides, the CDR3 is TGTGCCAGCAACCCCGGGGTGACCTACGAGCAGTACTTC. Encoded protein: CASNPGVTYEQYF.

V gene TRBV7-9 combines with J gene TRBJ2-4, with 9 bases aligning to TRBD1. With V trimmed by 4 bases and J by 12 bases, 13 bases remained unmatched. Per germline, CDR1 SEHNR and CDR2 FQNEAQ (reference sequence). This CDR3 has 15 amino acids. As DNA, the CDR3 is TGTGCCAGCAGCTCTGCCGGGACAGGGTTGGGCACTCAGTACTTC. This sequence encodes CASSSAGTGLGTQYF.

The gene calls are TRBV7-6 and TRBJ1-5, with D possibly being TRBD1 (5 bases). The CDR3 covers 14 residues. Germline V gene sequence: CDR1 SGHVS, CDR2 FNYEAQ. Trimming removed 4 bases at V and 7 bases at J, with 14 bases between. The CDR3 DNA is TGTGCCAGCAGCTCGGGGCAGGGTGGGCAGCCCCAGCATTTT. Its translation is CASSSGQGGQPQHF.

The V gene is TRBV4-2, the J gene TRBJ1-4, with D possibly being TRBD1 (6 bases). Germline assignment: CDR1 LGHNA and CDR2 YNFKEQ. Trimming took off 5 bases at V and 11 bases at J, with 15 bases between the two ends. The CDR3 runs to 13 residues. CDR3 sequence (DNA): TGTGCCAGCAGCACCAGCTCAGGGGAGAAACTGTTTTTT. This sequence encodes CASSTSSGEKLFF.

The chain couples TRBV18 to TRBJ2-5; TRBD1 aligns across 7 bases. Matching the DNA end better, TRBJ2-7 makes the J call doubtful. Germline values: CDR1 KGHSH, CDR2 LQKENI. This CDR3 contains 14 residues. This chain's CDR3 is CASSTGDASYEQYF. Written as DNA, the CDR3 is TGTGCCAGCTCAACAGGGGACGCTTCCTACGAGCAGTACTTC.

Worth noting for this clone: As the CDR3 is not closed by the conserved phenylalanine or tryptophan, this likely results from a read error. The chain joins TRBV6-5 to TRBJ2-7; no firm D call. The CDR3 extends over 10 amino acids. Looked up from germline, CDR1 is MNHEY and CDR2 is SVGAGI. Trimming cost V 7 bases and J 3 bases, with 4 bases left between them. The CDR3: CASNNYEQYL. The CDR3 coding sequence is TGTGCCAGCAATAACTACGAGCAGTACCTC.

The chain combines TRBV11-1 with TRBJ2-7; 7 bases map to TRBD1. The ends lost 5 bases at V and 2 bases at J; junction bases unmatched: 12. CDR1 and CDR2 from the germline V gene are SGHAT and FQDESV (reference sequence). This CDR3 comprises 16 residues. CDR3 nucleotide sequence: TGTGCCAGCAGCGCCCACAGGGGTCATCGTCCCTACGAGCAGTACTTC. It specifies CASSAHRGHRPYEQYF.

The J gene is TRBJ2-1, the V gene TRBV30; no definite D call. V gave up 3 bases and J gave up 0 bases, with 9 bases separating them. This CDR3 region has 14 residues. CDR1 and CDR2 (germline): GTSNPN, SVGIG (reference sequence). The CDR3: CAWSGVRSYNEQFF. The CDR3, as DNA: TGTGCCTGGAGCGGCGTCCGCTCCTACAATGAGCAGTTCTTC.

This chain connects TRBV6-6 to TRBJ2-7; no definite D call. Germline CDR1 is MNHNY and CDR2 is SVGAGI (reference sequence). V was pared by 0 bases and J by 0 bases, with 12 bases between. The CDR3 spans 16 residues. CDR3 sequence (DNA): TGTGCCAGCAGTTACTCGAGTCATCATAGCTCCTACGAGCAGTACTTC. It encodes CASSYSSHHSSYEQYF.

V usage is TRBV14 and J usage is TRBJ2-5; D tentatively fits TRBD1 or TRBD2 (7 bases each). V shed 4 bases and J shed 0 bases, with 15 bases lying between them. The CDR3 runs to 16 residues. Germline V gene lookup returns CDR1 SGHDN and CDR2 FVKESK. The DNA of the CDR3 is TGTGCCAGCAGCCGAAGCGGGGACAGACACCAAGAGACCCAGTACTTC. Its translation is CASSRSGDRHQETQYF.

The chain recombines TRBV19 with TRBJ2-1; the match to TRBD2 covers 7 bases. From germline, CDR1 is LNHDA and CDR2 SQIVND (reference sequence). This CDR3 region has 13 residues. With 6 bases clipped from V and 4 bases from J, the junction kept 3 bases outside the gene matches. This CDR3 reads CASSRDYYNEQFF. CDR3 nucleotides: TGTGCCAGTAGCCGGGACTATTACAATGAGCAGTTCTTC.

The chain is built from TRBV18 and TRBJ2-3; TRBD2 aligns across 11 bases. CDR3 length: 19 residues. The germline V gene encodes CDR1 KGHSH and CDR2 LQKENI. V shed 0 bases and J 2 bases; nucleotides not matched to a gene: 10. CDR3 residues: CASSPPETSGSEHTDTQYF. The CDR3 DNA follows: TGTGCCAGCTCACCACCGGAAACTAGCGGGAGCGAACACACAGATACGCAGTATTTT.

Details on this clone: Other DNA sequences from this sample encode an identical CDR3 as well. This rearrangement joins TRBV28 to TRBJ2-7; D is ambiguous. CDR3 length: 13 residues. Trimming removed 1 base from V and 7 bases from J, with 11 bases in between. CDR1 is MDHEN and CDR2 is SYDVKM in the germline V gene. The CDR3 loop reads CASSLSIRGEQYF. The CDR3 DNA sequence: TGTGCCAGCAGTTTATCAATTCGTGGTGAGCAGTACTTC.

The gene calls are TRBV7-3 and TRBJ1-1; D is perhaps TRBD1 (5 bases). This CDR3 is built from 14 residues. Trimming pared 4 bases from V and 2 bases from J, leaving 11 bases between. The germline V gene has CDR1 SGHTA and CDR2 FQGTGA. The CDR3 DNA reads as TGTGCCAGCAGCTCGGGCGGGGCCAACACTGAAGCTTTCTTT. The encoded protein is CASSSGGANTEAFF.

This rearrangement joins TRBV6-5 to TRBJ2-5, with TRBD2 matching over 8 bases. Germline CDR1 is MNHEY and CDR2 is SVGAGI. After removal of 0 bases from V and 0 bases from J, the junction contained 3 bases not matched to a gene. CDR3 length equals 16 residues. The CDR3 nucleotides read TGTGCCAGCAGTTACTCGGGCGGGAGGTACCAAGAGACCCAGTACTTC. Translated, it gives CASSYSGGRYQETQYF.

The chain employs TRBV21-1 and TRBJ2-5. TRBV21-1 counts as a pseudogene. This CDR3 is 18 amino acids long. CDR3 loop: CASSNAKVGPMYQETQYF. Here the CDR3 DNA reads TGTGCCAGCAGCAACGCTAAGGTTGGCCCCATGTACCAAGAGACCCAGTACTTC.

The V gene is TRBV27, the J gene TRBJ2-7, with 10 bases matching TRBD1. Germline values: CDR1 MNHEY, CDR2 SMNVEV (reference sequence). J gave up 4 bases and V 5 bases, and 5 bases lay outside the gene matches. This CDR3 region has 14 residues. In DNA form, the CDR3 reads TGTGCCAGCAGTGCCGGGACAGGGGAGTACGAGCAGTACTTC. Translated, it gives CASSAGTGEYEQYF.

The rearrangement joins TRBV5-1 to TRBJ1-2; D is undetermined. Per germline, CDR1 SGHRS and CDR2 YFSETQ. The CDR3 has 13 residues. With 0 bases removed from V and 6 bases from J, the gap between germline ends came to 9 bases. The CDR3 protein is CASSLGPRDGYTF. In DNA, the CDR3 is TGCGCCAGCAGCTTGGGGCCGAGGGATGGCTACACCTTC.

This chain links TRBV7-9 with TRBJ2-3; 10 bases are shared with TRBD2. V shed 4 bases and J 12 bases; nucleotides not matched to a gene: 13. This CDR3 is 15 amino acids long. The germline CDR1 and CDR2 sequences are SEHNR and FQNEAQ (reference sequence). CDR3 bases: TGTGCCAGCAGCTCCGAGGGTAGCGGGAGGTTAATTCAGTATTTT. This encodes CASSSEGSGRLIQYF.

The chain recombines TRBV15 with TRBJ1-1; D gene unclear. Germline CDR1 is LNHNV and CDR2 is YYDKDF (reference sequence). V lost 5 bases to trimming and J lost 1 base, with 17 bases between them. The CDR3 runs 16 residues. The CDR3 DNA sequence: TGTGCCACCAGCCCCCAGACATTCTCGGGGAACACTGAAGCTTTCTTT. Translating gives CATSPQTFSGNTEAFF.

This chain joins TRBV6-5 and TRBJ1-2; D uncertain. The CDR3 totals 13 residues. With 3 bases removed from V and 2 bases from J, the gap between germline ends came to 7 bases. CDR1 is MNHEY and CDR2 is SVGAGI in the germline V gene. The CDR3 spells CASSYQPNYGYTF. For the CDR3, the DNA is TGTGCCAGCAGTTATCAGCCCAACTATGGCTACACCTTC.

The chain is built from TRBV7-6 and TRBJ2-5; D unclear. The J call may not be correct, given that the DNA end is closer to TRBJ2-7. The CDR3 runs 13 residues. Germline V gene data show CDR1 as SGHVS and CDR2 as FNYEAQ. CDR3 nucleotide sequence: TGTGCCAGCAGCTTAGTCCCACCCTACGAGCAGTACTTC. Residues: CASSLVPPYEQYF.